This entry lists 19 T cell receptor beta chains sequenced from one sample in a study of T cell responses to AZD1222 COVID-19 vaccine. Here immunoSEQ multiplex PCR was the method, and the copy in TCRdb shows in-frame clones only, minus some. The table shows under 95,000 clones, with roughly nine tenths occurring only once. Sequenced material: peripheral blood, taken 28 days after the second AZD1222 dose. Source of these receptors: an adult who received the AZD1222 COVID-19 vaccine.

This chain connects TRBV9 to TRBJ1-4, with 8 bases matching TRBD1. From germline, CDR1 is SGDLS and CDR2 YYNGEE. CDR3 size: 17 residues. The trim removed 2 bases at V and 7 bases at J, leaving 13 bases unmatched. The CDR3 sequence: CASSVVGQGLECEKLFF. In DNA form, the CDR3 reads TGTGCCAGCAGCGTCGTAGGACAGGGTTTGGAGTGTGAAAAACTGTTTTTT.

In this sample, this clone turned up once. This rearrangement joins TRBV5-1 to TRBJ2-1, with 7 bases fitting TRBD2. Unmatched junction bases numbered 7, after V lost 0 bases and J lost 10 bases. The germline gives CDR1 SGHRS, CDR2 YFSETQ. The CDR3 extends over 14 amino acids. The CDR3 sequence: CASSLDSGPREQFF. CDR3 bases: TGCGCCAGCAGCTTGGATAGCGGGCCCCGGGAGCAGTTCTTC.

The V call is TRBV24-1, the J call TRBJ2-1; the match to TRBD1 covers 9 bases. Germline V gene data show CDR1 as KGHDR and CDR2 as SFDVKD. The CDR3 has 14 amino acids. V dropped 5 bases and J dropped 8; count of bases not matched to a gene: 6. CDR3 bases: TGTGCCACCAGTGCTGGGACAGGGCAGCATGAGCAGTTCTTC. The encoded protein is CATSAGTGQHEQFF.

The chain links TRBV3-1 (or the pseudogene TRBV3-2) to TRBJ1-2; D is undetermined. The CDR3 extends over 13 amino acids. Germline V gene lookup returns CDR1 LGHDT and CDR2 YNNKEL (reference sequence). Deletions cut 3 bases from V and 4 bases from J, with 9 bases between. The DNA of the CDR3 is TGTGCCAGCAGCCACAGTAGAGCCTATGGCTACACCTTC. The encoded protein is CASSHSRAYGYTF.

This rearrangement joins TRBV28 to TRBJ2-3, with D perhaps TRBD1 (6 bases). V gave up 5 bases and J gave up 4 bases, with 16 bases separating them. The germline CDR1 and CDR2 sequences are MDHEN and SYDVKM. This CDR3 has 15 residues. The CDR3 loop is CASSGQYRAADTQYF. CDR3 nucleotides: TGTGCCAGCAGTGGGCAATACAGGGCCGCAGATACGCAGTATTTT.

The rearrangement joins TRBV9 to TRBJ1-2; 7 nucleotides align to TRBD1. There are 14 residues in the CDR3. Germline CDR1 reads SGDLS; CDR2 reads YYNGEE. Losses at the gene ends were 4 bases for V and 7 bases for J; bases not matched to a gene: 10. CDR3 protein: CASSKPDRAAGYTF. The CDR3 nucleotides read TGTGCCAGCAGCAAACCTGACAGGGCAGCTGGCTACACCTTC.

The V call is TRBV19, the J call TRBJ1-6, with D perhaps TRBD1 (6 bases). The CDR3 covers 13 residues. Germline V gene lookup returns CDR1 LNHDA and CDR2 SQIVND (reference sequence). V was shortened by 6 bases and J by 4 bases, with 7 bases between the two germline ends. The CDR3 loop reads CASRDSYNSPLHF. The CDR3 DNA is TGTGCCAGTAGGGACAGTTATAATTCACCCCTCCACTTT.

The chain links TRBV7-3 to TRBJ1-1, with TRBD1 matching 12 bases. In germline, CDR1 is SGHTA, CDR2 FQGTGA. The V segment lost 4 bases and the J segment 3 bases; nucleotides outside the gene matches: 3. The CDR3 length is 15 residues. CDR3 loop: CASSSGTGGDTEAFF. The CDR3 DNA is TGTGCCAGCAGCTCGGGGACAGGGGGCGACACTGAAGCTTTCTTT.

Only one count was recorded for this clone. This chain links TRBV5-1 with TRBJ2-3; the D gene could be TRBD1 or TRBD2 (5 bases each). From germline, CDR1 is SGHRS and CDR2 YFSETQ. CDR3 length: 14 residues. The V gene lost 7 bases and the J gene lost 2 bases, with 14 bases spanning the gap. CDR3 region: CASSKTDYTDTQYF. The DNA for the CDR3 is TGCGCCAGCTCCAAGACAGACTACACAGATACGCAGTATTTT.

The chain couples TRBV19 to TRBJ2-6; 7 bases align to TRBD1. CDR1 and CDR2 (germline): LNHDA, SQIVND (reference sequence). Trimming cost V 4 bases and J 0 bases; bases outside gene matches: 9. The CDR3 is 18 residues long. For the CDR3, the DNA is TGTGCCAGTAGTACCCAATCGGGACAGTTCTCTGGGGCCAACGTCCTGACTTTC. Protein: CASSTQSGQFSGANVLTF.

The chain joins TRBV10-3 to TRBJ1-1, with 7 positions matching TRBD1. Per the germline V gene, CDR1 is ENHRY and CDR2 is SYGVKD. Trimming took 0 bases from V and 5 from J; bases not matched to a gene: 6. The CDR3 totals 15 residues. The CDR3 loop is CAISESTGRGTEAFF. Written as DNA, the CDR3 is TGTGCCATCAGTGAGTCGACAGGGAGGGGGACTGAAGCTTTCTTT.

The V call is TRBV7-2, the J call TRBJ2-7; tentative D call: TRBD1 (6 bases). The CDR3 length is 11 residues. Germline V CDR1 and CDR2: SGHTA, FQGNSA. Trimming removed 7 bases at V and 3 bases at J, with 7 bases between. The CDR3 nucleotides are TGTGCCAGCACGGACAGCTACGAGCAGTACTTC. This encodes CASTDSYEQYF.

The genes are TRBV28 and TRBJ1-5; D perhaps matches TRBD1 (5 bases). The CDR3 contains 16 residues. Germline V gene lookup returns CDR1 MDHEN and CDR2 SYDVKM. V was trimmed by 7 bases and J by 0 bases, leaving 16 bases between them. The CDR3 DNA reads TGTGCCAGCACCCCTAGGGGCCTAGGTAGCAATCAGCCCCAGCATTTT. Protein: CASTPRGLGSNQPQHF.

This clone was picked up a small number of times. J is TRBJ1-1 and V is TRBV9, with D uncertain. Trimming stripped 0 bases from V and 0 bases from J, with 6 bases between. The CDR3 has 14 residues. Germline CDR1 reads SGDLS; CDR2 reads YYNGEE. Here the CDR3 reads CASSVEAVNTEAFF. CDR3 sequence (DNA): TGTGCCAGCAGCGTAGAGGCGGTGAACACTGAAGCTTTCTTT.

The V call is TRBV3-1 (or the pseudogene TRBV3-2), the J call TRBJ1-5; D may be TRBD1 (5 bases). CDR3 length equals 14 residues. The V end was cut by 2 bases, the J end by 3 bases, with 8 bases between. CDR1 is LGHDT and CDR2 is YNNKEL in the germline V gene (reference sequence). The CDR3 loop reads CASSQSGFNQPQHF. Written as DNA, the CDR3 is TGTGCCAGCAGCCAATCAGGGTTCAATCAGCCCCAGCATTTT.

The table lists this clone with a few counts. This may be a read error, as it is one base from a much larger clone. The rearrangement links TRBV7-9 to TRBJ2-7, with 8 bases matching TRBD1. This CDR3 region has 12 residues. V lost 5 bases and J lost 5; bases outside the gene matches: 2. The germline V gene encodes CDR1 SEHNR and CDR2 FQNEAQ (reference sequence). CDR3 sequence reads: CASSPTGDEQYF. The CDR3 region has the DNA TGTGCCAGCAGCCCGACAGGGGACGAGCAGTACTTC.

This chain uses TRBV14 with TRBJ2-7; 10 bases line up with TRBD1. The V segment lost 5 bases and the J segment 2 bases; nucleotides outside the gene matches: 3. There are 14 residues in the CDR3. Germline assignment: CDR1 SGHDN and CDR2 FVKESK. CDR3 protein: CASSTGTGAYEQYF. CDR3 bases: TGTGCCAGCAGCACCGGGACAGGGGCCTACGAGCAGTACTTC.

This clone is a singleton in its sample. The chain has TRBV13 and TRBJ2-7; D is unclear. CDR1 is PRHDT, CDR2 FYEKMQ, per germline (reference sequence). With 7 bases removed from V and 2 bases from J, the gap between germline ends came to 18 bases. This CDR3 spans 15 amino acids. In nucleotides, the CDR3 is TGTGCCAGCACCCCGTCGCCCTTGTTAACCTACGAGCAGTACTTC. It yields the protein CASTPSPLLTYEQYF.

CDR3 bases: TGTGCCAGTAGCCCGGAGTCCGGGACAGGGGTGTACGAGCAGTACTTC. Protein: CASSPESGTGVYEQYF. The V call is TRBV19, the J call TRBJ2-7; 10 bases line up with TRBD1. The CDR3 is made up of 16 amino acids. The V gene end was trimmed by 6 bases and the J gene end by 4 bases; junction bases not matched to a gene: 12. Germline values: CDR1 LNHDA, CDR2 SQIVND (reference sequence).